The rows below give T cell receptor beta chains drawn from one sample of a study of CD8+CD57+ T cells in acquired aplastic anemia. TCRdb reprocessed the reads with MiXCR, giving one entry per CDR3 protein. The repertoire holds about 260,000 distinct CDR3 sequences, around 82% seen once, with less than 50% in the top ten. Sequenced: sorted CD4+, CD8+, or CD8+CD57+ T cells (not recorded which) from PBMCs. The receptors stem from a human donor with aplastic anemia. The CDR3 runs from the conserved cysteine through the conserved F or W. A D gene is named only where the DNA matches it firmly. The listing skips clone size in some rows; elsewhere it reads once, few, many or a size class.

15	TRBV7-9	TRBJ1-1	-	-	TGTGCCAGCAGCTTAGGATCGGGGGCCGGGGCGCAGTACTTCTTT	CASSLGSGAGAQYFF
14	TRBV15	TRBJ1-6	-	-	TGTGCCACCAGCAGAGGCAGCGACAATTCACCCCTGCACTTC	CATSRGSDNSPLHF
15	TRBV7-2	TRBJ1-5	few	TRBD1	TGTGCCAGCAGCCGGGAGCAGGGGGGCAATCAGCCCCAGCATTTT	CASSREQGGNQPQHF
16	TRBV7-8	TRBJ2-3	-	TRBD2	TGTGCCAGCAGCATCAGCGGGGACGGGGGCACAGATACGCAGTATTTT	CASSISGDGGTDTQYF
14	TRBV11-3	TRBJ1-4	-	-	TGTGCCAGCAGCGTGGGAGGAGGGTATGAAAAACTGTTTTTT	CASSVGGGYEKLFF
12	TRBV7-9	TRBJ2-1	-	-	TGTGCCAGCAGCTTACAAGACGATGAGCAGTTCTTC	CASSLQDDEQFF
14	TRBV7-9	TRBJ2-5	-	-	TGTGCCAGCAGCTTAGCGAAGCAGCAAGACTACAAGGAGTTC	CASSLAKQQDYKEF
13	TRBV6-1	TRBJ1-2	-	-	TGTGCCAGCAGCGAGGCGCGGATCTATGGCTACACCTTC	CASSEARIYGYTF
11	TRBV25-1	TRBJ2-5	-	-	TGTGCCAGCAGTGAAGGGCAGACCCAGTACTTC	CASSEGQTQYF
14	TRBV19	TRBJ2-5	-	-	TGTGCCAGTAGTATAGCCGACAGCCGAACCGCCCAGTACTTC	CASSIADSRTAQYF
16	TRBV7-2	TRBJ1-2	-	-	TGTGCCAGCAGCTTGGAGGCGTACCGACACGTCTATGGCTACACCTTC	CASSLEAYRHVYGYTF
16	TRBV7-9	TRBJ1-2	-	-	TGCGCCAGCAGCCACGGGAGTACCCACAATGAACAGTTCTACACCTTC	CASSHGSTHNEQFYTF
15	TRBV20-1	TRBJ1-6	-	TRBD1	TGCAGTGCCCCCGGGGGGAGACAGGGGAATTCACCCCTCCACTTT	CSAPGGRQGNSPLHF
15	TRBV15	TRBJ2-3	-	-	TGTGCCACCAGCAGAGCGAAAGGGGCTCCAGATACGCAGTATTTT	CATSRAKGAPDTQYF
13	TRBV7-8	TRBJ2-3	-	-	TGTGCCAGCGGGGACGGGGGAGGTCCTAAGACGTATTTT	CASGDGGGPKTYF
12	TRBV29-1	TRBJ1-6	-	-	TGCAGCGTTATGGATGGGGATTCACCCCTCCACTTT	CSVMDGDSPLHF
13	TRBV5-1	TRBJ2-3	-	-	TGCGCCAGCGGGGACGCCGGCGCAAATGAGCAGTATTTT	CASGDAGANEQYF